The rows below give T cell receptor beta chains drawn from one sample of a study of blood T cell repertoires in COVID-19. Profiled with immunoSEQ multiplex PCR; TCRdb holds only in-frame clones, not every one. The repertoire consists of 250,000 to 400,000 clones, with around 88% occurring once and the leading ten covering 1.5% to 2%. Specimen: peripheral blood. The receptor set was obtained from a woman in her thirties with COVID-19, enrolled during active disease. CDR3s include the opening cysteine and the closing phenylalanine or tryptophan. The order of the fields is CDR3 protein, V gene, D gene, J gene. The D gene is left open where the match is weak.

CASSQGASTSFEQFF | TRBV4-3 | NA | TRBJ2-1
CASSLTPEGIFQYF | TRBV5-1 | NA | TRBJ2-4
CATRQVDYGYTF | TRBV19 | NA | TRBJ1-2
CASSLTMNTEAFF | TRBV7-9 | NA | TRBJ1-1
CASSFTENSPLHF | TRBV7-2 | NA | TRBJ1-6
CASSVWSGDGELFF | TRBV9 | NA | TRBJ2-2
CASSYTSGGIYEQYF | TRBV11-3 | TRBD2 | TRBJ2-7
CASSLRQGGDNEQFF | TRBV5-1 | NA | TRBJ2-1
CASSVDGTDPGGYTF | TRBV9 | TRBD1 | TRBJ1-2
CASSLVPDYGYTF | TRBV7-9 | NA | TRBJ1-2
CASSPVTALNEKLFF | TRBV28 | NA | TRBJ1-4
CASSLWTVEQFF | TRBV28 | NA | TRBJ2-1
CATSLDRYGSYNEQFF | TRBV15 | NA | TRBJ2-1
CASSLDDSFIVGDEAFF | TRBV7-9 | NA | TRBJ1-1
CASSIRGASGYTF | TRBV19 | NA | TRBJ1-2
CASREGAGGTDTQYF | TRBV6-4 | NA | TRBJ2-3
CASSSGQVSEQYF | TRBV12-3/TRBV12-4 | TRBD1 | TRBJ2-7
CASSSYGRSNTEAFF | TRBV7-2 | NA | TRBJ1-1
CASSPPGTGGNTIYF | TRBV18 | TRBD1 | TRBJ1-3
CASAVEPGGTYEQYF | TRBV2 | TRBD2 | TRBJ2-7
CSVRGSGNTEAFF | TRBV29-1 | NA | TRBJ1-1
CASSLVLGQGDEKLFF | TRBV5-8 | TRBD1 | TRBJ1-4
CASRADRGFMDGYTF | TRBV2 | TRBD1 | TRBJ1-2